This entry lists 11 T cell receptor beta chains sequenced from one sample in a study of blood T cell repertoires in COVID-19. The table came from immunoSEQ multiplex PCR; TCRdb's copy has only in-frame clones and leaves some out. This table holds 80,000 or so clones, approximately 89% found once. The sample comprised peripheral blood. These receptors were collected from a man aged 45-65 years with acute or convalescent COVID-19.

In nucleotides, the CDR3 is TGTGCCAGTAGTATAGCGGATCAGCCCCAGCATTTT. It codes for CASSIADQPQHF. The gene calls are TRBV19 and TRBJ1-5; D call uncertain. Germline CDR1 LNHDA, CDR2 SQIVND (reference sequence). CDR3 length equals 12 residues. V shed 1 base and J shed 5 bases, with 3 bases lying between them.

The V gene is TRBV7-8, the J gene TRBJ1-6; D is ambiguous. CDR1 and CDR2 (germline): SGHVS, FQNEAQ. The length of the CDR3 is 16 residues. Between the trimmed V and J ends, which lost 2 bases and 6 bases, there was a span of 14 bases. The CDR3 sequence: CASSLFVAGGNSPLHF. The CDR3 region has the DNA TGTGCCAGCAGCTTATTTGTTGCCGGCGGTAATTCACCCCTCCACTTT.

The rearrangement joins TRBV3-1 (or the pseudogene TRBV3-2) to TRBJ1-1; D is ambiguous. The CDR3 is 12 residues long. Germline assignment: CDR1 LGHDT and CDR2 YNNKEL (reference sequence). V was trimmed by 4 bases and J by 0 bases, leaving 3 bases between them. The DNA for the CDR3 is TGTGCCAGCAGCCGAGTGAACACTGAAGCTTTCTTT. This gives the protein CASSRVNTEAFF.

The chain employs TRBV27 and TRBJ2-1; 8 bases are shared with TRBD1. There are 14 residues in the CDR3. J gave up 4 bases and V 4 bases, and 3 bases lay outside the gene matches. Germline V lookup: CDR1 MNHEY, CDR2 SMNVEV (reference sequence). In DNA form, the CDR3 reads TGTGCCAGCAGTTCCAGGGGGCTGTACAATGAGCAGTTCTTC. This codes for CASSSRGLYNEQFF.

This clone was counted a single time. The rearrangement links TRBV6-5 to TRBJ2-1, with a weak D call TRBD2 (5 bases). The CDR3 length is 15 residues. Trimming took 1 base from V and 7 from J, leaving 14 bases between them. Germline CDR1 is MNHEY and CDR2 is SVGAGI. The chain's CDR3 is CASSYLTLDGNEQFF. Written as DNA, the CDR3 is TGTGCCAGCAGTTACTTGACACTAGACGGGAATGAGCAGTTCTTC.

This chain connects TRBV6-5 to TRBJ2-1, with TRBD2 as a possible D gene (5 bases). This CDR3 is built from 15 residues. Germline loops: CDR1 MNHEY, CDR2 SVGAGI. Trimming stripped 5 bases from V and 0 bases from J, with 11 bases between. CDR3 region: CASSTGGRSYNEQFF. CDR3 bases: TGTGCCAGCAGTACCGGCGGGCGCTCCTACAATGAGCAGTTCTTC.

The rearrangement links TRBV18 to TRBJ1-4; D is unresolved. CDR1 and CDR2 (germline): KGHSH, LQKENI. The CDR3 totals 13 residues. V was cut by 3 bases and J by 8 bases, with 10 bases left in between. The CDR3: CASSPRGGEKLFF. The CDR3 bases are TGTGCCAGCTCACCGAGAGGCGGCGAAAAACTGTTTTTT.

J is TRBJ2-1 and V is TRBV7-9; D gene ambiguous. CDR3 size: 12 residues. V lost 5 bases and J lost 10, with 12 bases in between. CDR1 is SEHNR, CDR2 FQNEAQ, per germline (reference sequence). The CDR3 here is CASSGLGREQFF. For the CDR3, the DNA is TGTGCCAGCAGCGGGCTGGGCCGCGAGCAGTTCTTC.

In nucleotides, the CDR3 is TGTGCCAGCTCACCCGCCCGAATCGGGATGACTGAAGCTTTCTTT. Translated: CASSPARIGMTEAFF. The rearrangement joins TRBV18 to TRBJ1-1; D unresolved. This CDR3 is 15 amino acids long. Trimming left V 3 bases short and J 5 bases short, with 16 bases between. Germline V gene sequence: CDR1 KGHSH, CDR2 LQKENI. Supplemented by reference TRBV18 and TRBJ1-1, the full variable domain reads NAGVMQNPRHLVRRRGQEARLRCSPMKGHSHVYWYRQLPEEGLKFMVYLQKENIIDESGMPKERFSAEFPKEGPSILRIQQVVRGDSAAYFCASSPARIGMTEAFFGQGTRLTVV.

This chain links TRBV5-4 with TRBJ2-7, with 7 positions matching TRBD1. V shed 4 bases and J 2 bases; nucleotides not matched to a gene: 9. Looked up from germline, CDR1 is SGHNT and CDR2 is YYREEE (reference sequence). The CDR3 has 15 amino acids. This CDR3 is CASSPEPGGAYEQYF. The CDR3 coding sequence is TGTGCCAGCAGCCCCGAACCAGGGGGAGCCTACGAGCAGTACTTC.

V usage is TRBV5-1 and J usage is TRBJ2-7; D might be TRBD1 (6 bases). The germline gives CDR1 SGHRS, CDR2 YFSETQ. The length of the CDR3 is 13 residues. Trimming pared 9 bases from V and 6 bases from J, leaving 19 bases between. CDR3 DNA sequence: TGCGCCACTCCCGCGCAGGGGAAAGGCGAGCAGTACTTC. Encoded protein: CATPAQGKGEQYF.